Here is one TCR beta chain with its context. The antigen remains undetermined. V lost 2 bases, J lost 3 bases, and 5 bases stayed unmatched. The CDR3 sequence is 15 residues long. Individually, TCR cDNA molecules were each labelled with a unique molecular identifier. Via MiXCR, TCRdb re-called the 5' RACE reads, giving one row per CDR3 protein. The sample includes about 38,000 distinct CDR3 sequences, roughly 7.4% seen only once; the top ten take 28%. Described time point: sample taken at primary tumor resection. Whole RNA from tumor, nontumor lung or frozen PBMC was sequenced unsorted. Donation came from approximately 69 patients with untreated early-stage non-small cell lung cancer. This sample is part of a study of spatial heterogeneity in lung cancer. Study results and limitations: Circulating ubiquitous expanded tumor TCRs were observed more frequently at resection than at follow-up.

This receptor was identified in a male donor with early-stage non-small cell lung cancer. The sequencing here drew on PBMCs, taken at surgery. The V gene is TRBV12-3 or TRBV12-4, the J gene TRBJ2-7; 9 bases fit TRBD1. CDR3 region: CASSLWRQGVYEQYF. The CDR3 DNA is TGTGCCAGCAGTTTATGGAGACAGGGGGTCTACGAGCAGTACTTC.